The TCR beta chain under discussion was sequenced for a study of T cell clonality in common variable immunodeficiency. Control and CVID samples contributed equal amounts of genomic DNA. Some clones are missing from TCRdb's copy, which holds only in-frame ones; the method was immunoSEQ multiplex PCR. The sample shows about 42,000 clones, none of them appearing just once. Regarding the study as a whole: Common variable immunodeficiency TCR beta sequences reportedly had fewer deletions and N-nucleotide insertions. CVID subjects shared fewer TCRbeta clones than healthy controls did. CVID subjects had higher TCRbeta clonality than healthy controls, most marked in about a third.

The CVID group had around 16 females and 25 to 30 males, mean age roughly 40. This clone was detected ten times or more. The target antigen is unknown. The CDR3 extends 3 residues past the end of the read, so its final part is completed from the germline J gene. This CDR3 is built from 15 residues. Germline V gene lookup returns CDR1 SEHNR and CDR2 FQNEAQ (reference sequence). V was cut by 4 bases and J by 4 bases, with 16 bases left in between. V is TRBV7-9 and J is TRBJ1-1, with a weak D call TRBD1 (6 bases). This clonotype was obtained from a human donor with common variable immunodeficiency. Material: peripheral blood mononuclear cells. This CDR3 reads CASSSVQGWSTEAFF. The sequenced part of the CDR3 DNA is TGTGCCAGCAGCTCGGTACAGGGTTGGAGCACTGAA.